This T cell receptor (beta chain) was recorded in a study of metastatic and nonmetastatic thyroid tumors (TCRdb year 2020). About the investigation overall: Repertoires were compared across peripheral blood and tumor or nodule tissue samples from malignant and benign thyroid patients. Overall results and qualifications from the work: In both blood and tumor samples, TCR beta diversity was reported to be significantly higher in malignant tumors than in benign nodules.

The CDR3 has 15 amino acids, counting the end cysteine and phenylalanine. Kept here is only the CDR3 DNA, which spans 45 bases and is read in frame from base 1. V has 4 bases trimmed and J has 6 bases trimmed; junction bases matching no gene number 6. Based on the germline V gene, the CDR1 and CDR2 sequences are KGHDR and SFDVKD. None of the patients had been given any treatment before thyroid surgery. Patient clinical samples collected from about 2011 to 2019 were retrospectively analysed using T-cell receptor beta sequencing. The method behind the library was PCR. Sequencer: Illumina HiSeq 4000. High-throughput sequencing was used to profile the TCR beta-chain CDR3 region of every patient. In the original analysis: Drawing on CDR3 differences between clinicopathological groups, the researchers built a classifier meant to tell apart patients with distant-metastatic papillary thyroid cancer. The Shannon index was used to assess repertoire diversity, and the Morisita-Horn index was used to assess tumor-blood repertoire similarity. TCRdb handled the public reads itself, with Q25 trimming in fastp and clone calling in MiXCR, and kept productive beta chains. These V and J calls are TCRdb output, not the study's own analysis. For this sample the table gives tens of thousands of clones, of which roughly 4% were detected only once. The ten largest clones add up to 8.5% to 10% of the sample.

This clone came up many times. Its antigen specificity is not known. The record has no base qualities; no much larger clone is one base away. The chain employs TRBV24-1 and TRBJ1-5; 9 junctional bases match TRBD1. Sequencing was done on a sample of blood. The sequence was obtained from a female donor with papillary thyroid cancer or a benign thyroid nodule (not recorded which). Some clones in this sample may be carry-over from other donors' samples. The DNA sequence is TGTGCCACCAGTGACCGGGAGGACAGGGGTCAGCCCCAGCATTTT. Its amino acids are CATSDREDRGQPQHF.